The source of this T cell receptor (beta chain) is a study of CD8+ T cells in alopecia areata. Study context: A regimen of oral tofacitinib, 5 to 10 mg twice daily, was given to treated patients.

Regarding treatment: oral pan-JAK inhibitor, 5-10 mg twice daily. A remark on this clone: Its antigen is not identified.

Reverse transcription of extracted RNA yielded cDNA, which provided the sequencing template. Repertoires were generated with immunoSEQ multiplex PCR, while TCRdb's copy carries only in-frame clones and drops some. In the table there are more than 90,000 clones, 60% to 65% of which are singletons. Study-level points and caveats: Many expanded lesional clones stayed in scalp and blood while on tofacitinib.

The sequencing used CD8+ T cells sorted from blood, collected at week 4, from a patient treated with tofacitinib. The receptor comes from a human donor with alopecia areata.

CDR3 sequence reads: CASSPTSGGETQYF. CDR3 nucleotides: TGCGCCAGCAGCCCGACTAGCGGGGGAGAGACCCAGTACTTC. The chain has TRBV4-1 and TRBJ2-5; TRBD2 agrees at 12 bases. V lost 4 bases and J lost 4; bases outside the gene matches: 1. In germline, CDR1 is MGHRA, CDR2 YSYEKL. The CDR3 totals 14 residues.